This T cell receptor beta chain is drawn from a study of blood T cells in healthy people across ages. Overall study results and limits: More naive CD4+ cells and higher diversity marked long-lived donors relative to aged donors. Possibly, changes in expanded clonotypes were confounded because donor CMV status was unknown.

This clonotype has a handful of counts. Its antigen remains unknown. Germline CDR1 is SGHTA and CDR2 is FQGTGA. Trimming shortened V by 1 base and J by 3 bases, and 6 bases separated the two germline ends. This CDR3 region has 13 residues. Primed by a sample-barcoded 5' primer and a J-beta primer mix, a second PCR proceeded for roughly 6 to 12 cycles. TCRdb independently ran MiXCR on the 5' RACE reads; one entry per CDR3 protein. The sample consists of over 700,000 distinct CDR3 sequences, 25% of them appearing once. Peripheral blood, about 10 milliliters per donor, was collected. The same data also went into a second study, on T cells of mothers and their children. That paper notes: Per mother, over 8 million TCR beta CDR3 reads were obtained; per child, about 3 million.

Sequenced input: blood. This TCR derives from a boy between 10 and 17 years old in good health. This sequence joins TRBV7-3 and TRBJ1-1; the D is unclear. The CDR3 sequence is CASSLKSDTEAFF. The CDR3 region has the DNA TGTGCCAGCAGCTTAAAATCGGACACTGAAGCTTTCTTT.